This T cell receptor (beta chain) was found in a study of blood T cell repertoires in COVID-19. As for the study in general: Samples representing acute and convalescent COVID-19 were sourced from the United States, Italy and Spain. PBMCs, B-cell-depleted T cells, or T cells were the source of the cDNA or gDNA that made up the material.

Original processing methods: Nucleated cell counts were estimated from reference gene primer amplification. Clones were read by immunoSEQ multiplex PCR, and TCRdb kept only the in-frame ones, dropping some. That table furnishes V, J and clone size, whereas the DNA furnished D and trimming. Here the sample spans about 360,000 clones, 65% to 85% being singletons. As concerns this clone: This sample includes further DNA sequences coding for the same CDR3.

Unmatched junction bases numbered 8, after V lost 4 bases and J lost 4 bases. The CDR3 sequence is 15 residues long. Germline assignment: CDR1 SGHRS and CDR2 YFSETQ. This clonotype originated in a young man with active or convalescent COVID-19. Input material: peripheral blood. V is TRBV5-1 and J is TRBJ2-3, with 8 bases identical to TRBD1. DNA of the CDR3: TGCGCCAGCAGCAAAGGACAGGGAAGAGCAGATACGCAGTATTTT. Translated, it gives CASSKGQGRADTQYF. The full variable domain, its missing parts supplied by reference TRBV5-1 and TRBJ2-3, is KAGVTQTPRYLIKTRGQQVTLSCSPISGHRSVSWYQQTPGQGLQFLFEYFSETQRNKGNFPGRFSGRQFSNSRSEMNVSTLELGDSALYLCASSKGQGRADTQYFGPGTRLTVL.